This T cell receptor (beta chain) was sequenced for a study of T cells in Graves' hyperthyroidism and ophthalmopathy. General study points: Blood also held most thyroid clonotypes expanded beyond 0.001.

Graves' hyperthyroidism was deemed stable absent ophthalmopathy progression within 18 months. This clonotype was observed many times. Its antigen is still unknown. The CDR3 has 16 amino acids. Germline assignment: CDR1 SGHAT and CDR2 FQNNGV. Trimming took 1 base from V and 5 from J; bases not matched to a gene: 9. RNA transcripts provided the source from which TCR beta CDR3 regions were amplified. RT-PCR in the first round (using the HTBI primer set) targeted the TCR CDR3. TCRdb recomputed calls from the multiplex PCR reads with MiXCR, one row per CDR3 protein. The table shows roughly 420,000 distinct CDR3 sequences, with roughly 13% occurring only once.

Sequenced: blood. The receptor was derived from a woman younger than 35 with Graves' hyperthyroidism. This chain links TRBV11-2 with TRBJ2-7; 9 nucleotides line up with TRBD2. The CDR3 loop reads CASSLAYGTSYDEQYF. The CDR3 DNA sequence: TGTGCCAGCAGCTTAGCCTACGGGACTAGCTACGACGAGCAGTACTTC.